What follows are 27 T cell receptor beta chains derived from one specimen sequenced in a study of CD8 T cells in ankylosing spondylitis. Whole-study results and caveats: Characteristic of ankylosing spondylitis blood, it appeared, was a TCR beta motif comprising 7 to 9 highly homologous variants.

A single record per CDR3 protein comes from TCRdb applying MiXCR to the 5' RACE reads. The data contain 750,000 to 850,000 distinct CDR3 sequences, roughly 12% of them singletons. What these receptors recognize is not known. Sequencing input: blood, either unsorted or a sorted T cell fraction (not recorded which). The receptor set was obtained from a male donor with ankylosing spondylitis.

This clonotype was observed a few times. V and J are TRBV5-1 and TRBJ2-5, with TRBD1 identical over 8 bases. Germline values: CDR1 SGHRS, CDR2 YFSETQ. Trimming cost V 3 bases and J 2 bases; bases outside gene matches: 12. This CDR3 region has 17 residues. The DNA for the CDR3 is TGCGCCAGCAGCTCACGAACAGGGGGAGGATGGCAAGAGACCCAGTACTTC. It is translated as CASSSRTGGGWQETQYF.

The chain combines TRBV28 with TRBJ2-3; 8 bases match TRBD2. The V gene's germline CDR1 is MDHEN and CDR2 SYDVKM. The CDR3 has 13 amino acids. V gave up 3 bases and J gave up 11 bases; unmatched junction bases: 7. CDR3 sequence reads: CASSFWREAQQYF. The CDR3 region has the DNA TGTGCCAGCAGTTTTTGGCGGGAGGCCCAGCAGTATTTT.

The chain has TRBV7-9 and TRBJ2-7; perhaps TRBD1 as D (5 bases). The CDR3 is 15 amino acids. Trimming took off 5 bases at V and 1 base at J, with 15 bases between the two ends. The germline gives CDR1 SEHNR, CDR2 FQNEAQ (reference sequence). The CDR3 protein is CASSQRQGSSYEQYF. As DNA, the CDR3 is TGTGCCAGCAGCCAAAGGCAGGGATCATCCTACGAGCAGTACTTC.

The rearrangement uses TRBV29-1 and TRBJ2-3; D uncertain. Trimming pared 8 bases from V and 0 bases from J, leaving 9 bases between. Germline V CDR1 and CDR2: SQVTM, ANQGSEA. The CDR3 spans 12 residues. CDR3 loop: CSLGSSTDTQYF. CDR3 DNA sequence: TGCAGCCTGGGCTCCAGCACAGATACGCAGTATTTT.

This clonotype was picked up a small number of times. The chain employs TRBV9 and TRBJ2-3; D may match TRBD1 or TRBD2 (7 bases each). The CDR3 extends over 16 amino acids. Germline V gene data show CDR1 as SGDLS and CDR2 as YYNGEE. Trimming shortened V by 4 bases and J by 4 bases, and 19 bases separated the two germline ends. The CDR3 sequence: CASSPRQGGAPDTQYF. The CDR3 DNA follows: TGTGCCAGCAGCCCCCGACAGGGAGGGGCCCCAGATACGCAGTATTTT.

This clonotype has a handful of counts. The chain recombines TRBV20-1 with TRBJ2-3, with D possibly TRBD1 on 6 matching bases. This CDR3 is 15 amino acids long. V shed 0 bases and J shed 4 bases, with 14 bases lying between them. Looked up from germline, CDR1 is DFQATT and CDR2 is SNEGSKA (reference sequence). For the CDR3, the DNA is TGCAGTGCTAGAGATTCCCAGGGGATTTCAGATACGCAGTATTTT. Its protein product is CSARDSQGISDTQYF.

The genes are TRBV29-1 and TRBJ1-6; D remains unclear. Germline V gene data show CDR1 as SQVTM and CDR2 as ANQGSEA. V shed 2 bases and J shed 6 bases, with 8 bases lying between them. This CDR3 region has 13 residues. CDR3 sequence (DNA): TGCAGCGTTGAATTTTCTCCTAATTCACCCCTCCACTTT. Residues: CSVEFSPNSPLHF.

This clonotype was recorded at least ten times. V and J are TRBV5-1 and TRBJ1-3, with D possibly TRBD1 on 5 matching bases. CDR1 and CDR2 from the germline V gene are SGHRS and YFSETQ. The CDR3 is 18 amino acids. V lost 0 bases, J lost 2 bases, and 18 bases lay in between. The CDR3 DNA reads as TGCGCCAGCAGCTTGGGCCCGAGGGCAGGGCGGACTGGAAACACCATATATTTT. As protein: CASSLGPRAGRTGNTIYF.

The rearrangement uses TRBV21-1 and TRBJ2-1; the D call TRBD2 from the table was never checked on the DNA. TRBV21-1 is designated a pseudogene. The CDR3 contains 18 residues. The CDR3 nucleotides read TGTGCCAGCAGCAATCCCTCACTGGCCGATAGCGCGAACAATGAGCAGTTCTTC. Protein: CASSNPSLADSANNEQFF.

This clonotype was counted at least ten times. V usage is TRBV10-3 and J usage is TRBJ2-7; D might be TRBD2 (6 bases). The CDR3 has 13 residues. Germline loops: CDR1 ENHRY, CDR2 SYGVKD. V shed 4 bases and J shed 2 bases, with 9 bases lying between them. The CDR3 loop is CAISARRAYEQYF. The CDR3 DNA sequence: TGTGCCATCAGTGCTAGGAGGGCCTACGAGCAGTACTTC.

This clonotype was seen repeatedly, ten times or more. This chain links TRBV5-6 with TRBJ2-7, with 8 positions matching TRBD2. Germline V gives CDR1 SGHDT, CDR2 YYEEEE. Trimming at V came to 5 bases and at J to 2 bases, leaving 6 bases not matched to a gene. The CDR3 sequence is 14 residues long. The chain's CDR3 is CASSSAGGPYEQYF. The CDR3, as DNA: TGTGCCAGCAGTTCGGCGGGGGGACCCTACGAGCAGTACTTC.

V usage is TRBV20-1 and J usage is TRBJ1-2; unclear D gene. In germline, CDR1 is DFQATT, CDR2 SNEGSKA (reference sequence). Trimming shortened V by 5 bases and J by 5 bases, and 12 bases separated the two germline ends. This CDR3 is built from 12 residues. The CDR3 DNA sequence: TGCAGTGCTTACGCGGCCCCGTATGGCTACACCTTC. Translation gives CSAYAAPYGYTF.

The rearrangement links TRBV11-2 to TRBJ2-2; D is ambiguous. V lost 3 bases and J lost 2, with 13 bases in between. This CDR3 has 16 amino acids. In germline, CDR1 is SGHAT, CDR2 FQNNGV. The CDR3 loop reads CASSLRDALNTGELFF. As DNA, the CDR3 is TGTGCCAGCAGCTTGCGAGATGCCCTCAACACCGGGGAGCTGTTTTTT.

The rearrangement uses TRBV20-1 and TRBJ2-3, with a weak D call TRBD2 (6 bases). V lost 1 base and J 4 bases, leaving 9 bases between the germline ends. CDR1 is DFQATT, CDR2 SNEGSKA, per germline (reference sequence). This CDR3 has 13 amino acids. CDR3 DNA sequence: TGCAGTGCTAGAGCGGGAGTCGCAGATACGCAGTATTTT. Translating it yields CSARAGVADTQYF.

The chain combines TRBV6-2 or TRBV6-3 with TRBJ2-1; 12 nucleotides align to TRBD2. Germline V lookup: CDR1 MNHEY, CDR2 SVGEGT. CDR3 length equals 15 residues. With V trimmed by 5 bases and J by 9 bases, 8 bases remained unmatched. CDR3 sequence: CASSHGLAGRSEQFF. The CDR3 DNA sequence: TGTGCCAGCAGTCACGGACTAGCGGGGAGGAGTGAGCAGTTCTTC.

The V call is TRBV5-1, the J call TRBJ1-1; the D is unclear. This CDR3 comprises 14 residues. V was shortened by 4 bases and J by 1 base, with 11 bases between the two germline ends. Germline CDR1 and CDR2: SGHRS and YFSETQ. The CDR3 loop reads CASSQTPENTEAFF. CDR3 sequence (DNA): TGCGCCAGCAGCCAAACCCCAGAGAACACTGAAGCTTTCTTT.

This clonotype was seen many times. The chain joins TRBV5-5 to TRBJ1-1; D might be TRBD1 (5 bases). V was cut by 5 bases and J by 1 base, with 12 bases left in between. The CDR3 totals 14 residues. The germline gives CDR1 SGHKS, CDR2 YYEKEE (reference sequence). CDR3 residues: CASREGDRNTEAFF. Here the CDR3 DNA reads TGTGCCAGCAGGGAAGGGGACCGGAACACTGAAGCTTTCTTT.

This clonotype has ten or more counts. The chain couples TRBV9 to TRBJ2-1; D gene uncertain. Germline CDR1 is SGDLS and CDR2 is YYNGEE. V shed 0 bases and J shed 3 bases, with 10 bases lying between them. The CDR3 totals 15 residues. The chain's CDR3 is CASSVEVGRYNEQFF. The CDR3, as DNA: TGTGCCAGCAGCGTAGAAGTTGGGCGCTACAATGAGCAGTTCTTC.

This clonotype has just one count. The rearrangement uses TRBV18 and TRBJ1-1; D gene uncertain. The germline V and J ends were trimmed by 2 bases and 4 bases, with 11 bases remaining between them. Germline values: CDR1 KGHSH, CDR2 LQKENI. The CDR3 sequence is 14 residues long. CDR3 nucleotide sequence: TGTGCCAGCTCACCAACGGCAGACGGCACTGAAGCTTTCTTT. As protein: CASSPTADGTEAFF.

The CDR3 here is CATNTGWANYGYTF. CDR3 nucleotides: TGTGCCACCAATACAGGGTGGGCTAACTATGGCTACACCTTC. This chain links TRBV5-4 with TRBJ1-2, with D perhaps TRBD1 (6 bases). CDR1 and CDR2 from the germline V gene are SGHNT and YYREEE (reference sequence). The CDR3 contains 14 residues. The V gene lost 9 bases and the J gene lost 0 bases, with 15 bases spanning the gap.

The V call is TRBV20-1, the J call TRBJ1-4; 7 nucleotides agree with TRBD1. With V trimmed by 5 bases and J by 0 bases, 9 bases remained unmatched. Germline lookup yields CDR1 DFQATT and CDR2 SNEGSKA (reference sequence). The CDR3 is 16 amino acids. DNA of the CDR3: TGCAGTGCTTGGGTCAGGGGGAGAACAACTAATGAAAAACTGTTTTTT. This sequence encodes CSAWVRGRTTNEKLFF.

The chain recombines TRBV20-1 with TRBJ2-4, with TRBD2 matching 8 bases. The CDR3 runs 13 residues. Trimming at V came to 3 bases and at J to 12 bases, leaving 10 bases not matched to a gene. Germline V gives CDR1 DFQATT, CDR2 SNEGSKA (reference sequence). The CDR3 bases are TGCAGTGCTAGCACGGGGGGGTGGGTCACTCAGTACTTC. Amino acid sequence: CSASTGGWVTQYF.

This clonotype was found many times. An end of the junction differs from the germline gene, which may be a read error. This chain connects TRBV7-2 to TRBJ2-5; possibly TRBD1 for D (6 bases). CDR3 length: 14 residues. The germline V gene encodes CDR1 SGHTA and CDR2 FQGNSA. The CDR3 sequence is CASSQQGVGETQYF. CDR3 in DNA: TGTGCCAGCAGTCAACAGGGAGTTGGGGAGACCCAATACTTC.

This clonotype has a single count. The chain joins TRBV4-1 to TRBJ2-2; D is ambiguous. V gave up 1 base and J gave up 4 bases, with 10 bases separating them. Germline CDR1 is MGHRA and CDR2 is YSYEKL. The CDR3 has 15 residues. The CDR3 reads CASSQGLAITGELFF. The CDR3 DNA follows: TGCGCCAGCAGCCAAGGTCTGGCCATCACCGGGGAGCTGTTTTTT.

The rearrangement joins TRBV10-3 to TRBJ2-1, with unresolved D. This CDR3 has 14 amino acids. Germline loops: CDR1 ENHRY, CDR2 SYGVKD. Trimming removed 3 bases from V and 6 bases from J, with 12 bases in between. CDR3 sequence: CAISEPTRSNEQFF. CDR3 sequence (DNA): TGTGCCATCAGTGAACCGACGAGGAGCAATGAGCAGTTCTTC.

This clonotype was seen only a few times. The chain is built from TRBV4-3 and TRBJ1-6; D is ambiguous. Trimming took off 0 bases at V and 10 bases at J, with 10 bases between the two ends. The CDR3 totals 14 residues. The germline V gene has CDR1 LGHNA and CDR2 YSLEER. This chain's CDR3 is CASSQDFGTSPLHF. The CDR3 coding sequence is TGCGCCAGCAGCCAAGATTTCGGTACCTCACCCCTCCACTTT.

This chain joins TRBV10-2 and TRBJ2-1; no reliable D call. Germline V gives CDR1 WSHSY, CDR2 SAAADI. The CDR3 is 11 residues long. Trimming left V 6 bases short and J 6 bases short, with 6 bases between. CDR3 residues: CASRWSNEQFF. CDR3 in DNA: TGCGCCAGCAGGTGGAGCAATGAGCAGTTCTTC.